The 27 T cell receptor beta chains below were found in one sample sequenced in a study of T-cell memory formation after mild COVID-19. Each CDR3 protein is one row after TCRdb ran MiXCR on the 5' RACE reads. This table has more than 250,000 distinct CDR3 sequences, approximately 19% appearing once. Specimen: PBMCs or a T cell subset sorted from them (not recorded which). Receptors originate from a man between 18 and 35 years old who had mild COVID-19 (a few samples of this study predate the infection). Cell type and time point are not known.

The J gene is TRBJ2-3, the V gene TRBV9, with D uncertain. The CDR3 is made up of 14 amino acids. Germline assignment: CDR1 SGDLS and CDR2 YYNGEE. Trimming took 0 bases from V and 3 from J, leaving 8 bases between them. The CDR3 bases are TGTGCCAGCAGCGTAGGCTCCGAGACAGATACGCAGTATTTT. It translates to CASSVGSETDTQYF.

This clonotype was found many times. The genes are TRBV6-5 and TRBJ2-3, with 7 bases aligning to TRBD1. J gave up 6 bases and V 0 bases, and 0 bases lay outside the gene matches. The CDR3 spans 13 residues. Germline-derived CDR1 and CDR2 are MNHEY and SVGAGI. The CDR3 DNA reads TGTGCCAGCAGTTACTCGACAGGGGATACGCAGTATTTT. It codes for CASSYSTGDTQYF.

DNA for the CDR3: TGTGCCAGCAAAACCGGACAGGGGAGGTTTTCTGGGGCCAACGTCCTGACTTTC. This gives the protein CASKTGQGRFSGANVLTF. The chain employs TRBV12-3 or TRBV12-4 and TRBJ2-6, with 9 positions matching TRBD1. This CDR3 spans 18 amino acids. J gave up 1 base and V 7 bases, and 11 bases lay outside the gene matches.

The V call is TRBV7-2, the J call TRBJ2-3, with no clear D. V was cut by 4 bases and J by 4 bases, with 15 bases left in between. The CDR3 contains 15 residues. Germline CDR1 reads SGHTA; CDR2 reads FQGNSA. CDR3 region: CASSSGPASPDTQYF. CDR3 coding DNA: TGTGCCAGCAGCTCCGGTCCAGCATCCCCAGATACGCAGTATTTT.

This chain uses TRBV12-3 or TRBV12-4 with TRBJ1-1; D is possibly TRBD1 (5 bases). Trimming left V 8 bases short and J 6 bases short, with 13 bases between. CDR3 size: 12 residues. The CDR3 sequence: CASRRGASEAFF. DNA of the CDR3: TGTGCCAGCCGTAGAGGGGCGTCTGAAGCTTTCTTT.

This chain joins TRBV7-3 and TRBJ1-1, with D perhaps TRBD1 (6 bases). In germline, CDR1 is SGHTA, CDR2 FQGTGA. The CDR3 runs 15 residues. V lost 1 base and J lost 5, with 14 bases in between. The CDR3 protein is CASSLMGEGVTEAFF. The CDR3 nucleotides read TGTGCCAGCAGCTTAATGGGGGAGGGGGTAACTGAAGCTTTCTTT.

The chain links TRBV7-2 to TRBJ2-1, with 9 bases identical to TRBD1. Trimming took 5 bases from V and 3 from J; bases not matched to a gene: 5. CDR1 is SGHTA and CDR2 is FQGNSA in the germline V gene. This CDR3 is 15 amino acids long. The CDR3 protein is CASSQGQGRYNEQFF. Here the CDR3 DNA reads TGTGCCAGCAGCCAGGGACAGGGACGCTACAATGAGCAGTTCTTC.

The CDR3 region has the DNA TGTGCTAGTGGTTTGGTACTCACCGGGGAGCTGTTTTTT. The encoded protein is CASGLVLTGELFF. The chain recombines TRBV12-5 with TRBJ2-2; D call uncertain. Trimming left V 0 bases short and J 4 bases short, with 3 bases between. Germline V gives CDR1 LGHNT, CDR2 FRNRAP. The length of the CDR3 is 13 residues.

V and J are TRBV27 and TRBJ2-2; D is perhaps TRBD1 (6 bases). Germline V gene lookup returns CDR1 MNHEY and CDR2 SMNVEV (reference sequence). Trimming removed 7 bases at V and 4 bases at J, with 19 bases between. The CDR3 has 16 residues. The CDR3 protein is CASTDLTGLATGELFF. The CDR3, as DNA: TGTGCCAGCACCGACCTTACAGGGCTGGCCACCGGGGAGCTGTTTTTT.

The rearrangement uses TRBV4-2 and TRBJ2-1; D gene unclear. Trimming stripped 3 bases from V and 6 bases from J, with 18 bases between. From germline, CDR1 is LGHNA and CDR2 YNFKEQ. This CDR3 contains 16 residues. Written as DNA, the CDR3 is TGTGCCAGCAGCCACCCCCGGCCGCAACGTGGCAATGAGCAGTTCTTC. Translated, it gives CASSHPRPQRGNEQFF.

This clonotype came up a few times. In DNA form, the CDR3 reads TGTGCCAGCGGGGGAGTCAGGAATGAGCAGTTCTTC. Protein product: CASGGVRNEQFF. V is TRBV27 and J is TRBJ2-1; D might be TRBD1 or TRBD2, each matching 5 bases. Germline-derived CDR1 and CDR2 are MNHEY and SMNVEV (reference sequence). Trimming removed 8 bases from V and 7 bases from J, with 12 bases in between. CDR3 length: 12 residues.

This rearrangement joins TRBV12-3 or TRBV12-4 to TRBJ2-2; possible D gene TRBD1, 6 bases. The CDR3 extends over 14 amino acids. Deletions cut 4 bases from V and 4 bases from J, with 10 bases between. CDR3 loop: CASSSTGTTGELFF. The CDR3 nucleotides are TGTGCCAGCAGTTCCACAGGGACCACCGGGGAGCTGTTTTTT.

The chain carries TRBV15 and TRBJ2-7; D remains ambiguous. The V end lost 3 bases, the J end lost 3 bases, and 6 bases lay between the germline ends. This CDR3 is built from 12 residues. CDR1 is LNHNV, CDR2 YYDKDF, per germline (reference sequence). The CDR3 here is CATSSHGYEQYV. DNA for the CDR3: TGTGCCACCAGCAGTCATGGCTACGAGCAGTACGTC.

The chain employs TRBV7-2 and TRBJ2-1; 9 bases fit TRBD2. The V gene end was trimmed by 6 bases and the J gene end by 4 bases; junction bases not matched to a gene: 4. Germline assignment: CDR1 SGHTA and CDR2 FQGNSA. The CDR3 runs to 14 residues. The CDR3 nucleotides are TGTGCCAGCAGTGCTAGCGGGGTGTACAATGAGCAGTTCTTC. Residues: CASSASGVYNEQFF.

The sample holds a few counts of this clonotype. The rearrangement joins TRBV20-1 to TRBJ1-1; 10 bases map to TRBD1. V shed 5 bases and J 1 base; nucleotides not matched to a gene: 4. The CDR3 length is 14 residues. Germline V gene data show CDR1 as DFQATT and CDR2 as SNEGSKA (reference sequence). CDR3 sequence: CSASRTGGNTEAFF. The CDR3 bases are TGCAGTGCTTCCCGGACAGGGGGGAACACTGAAGCTTTCTTT.

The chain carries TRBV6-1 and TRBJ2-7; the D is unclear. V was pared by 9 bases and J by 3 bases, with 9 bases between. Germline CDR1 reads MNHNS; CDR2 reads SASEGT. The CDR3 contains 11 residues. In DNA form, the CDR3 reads TGTGCCAGTGTAGGGTACTACGAGCAGTACTTC. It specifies CASVGYYEQYF.

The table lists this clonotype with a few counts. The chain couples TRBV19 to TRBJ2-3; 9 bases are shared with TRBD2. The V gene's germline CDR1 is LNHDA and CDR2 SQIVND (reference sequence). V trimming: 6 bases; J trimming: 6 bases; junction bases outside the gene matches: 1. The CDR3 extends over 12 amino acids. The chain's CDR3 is CASRLAGDTQYF. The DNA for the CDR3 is TGTGCCAGTAGGCTAGCGGGGGATACGCAGTATTTT.

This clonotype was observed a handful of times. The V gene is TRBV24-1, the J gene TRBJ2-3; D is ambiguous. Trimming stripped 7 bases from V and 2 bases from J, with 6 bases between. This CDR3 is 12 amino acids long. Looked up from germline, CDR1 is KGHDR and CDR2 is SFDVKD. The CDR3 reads CATSDSTDTQYF. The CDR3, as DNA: TGTGCCACCAGCGACTCCACAGATACGCAGTATTTT.

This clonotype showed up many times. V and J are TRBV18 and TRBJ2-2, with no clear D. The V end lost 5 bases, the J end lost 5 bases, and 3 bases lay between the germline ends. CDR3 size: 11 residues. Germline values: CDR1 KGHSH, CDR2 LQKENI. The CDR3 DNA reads TGTGCCAGCTCAGAAACCGGGGAGCTGTTTTTT. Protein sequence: CASSETGELFF.

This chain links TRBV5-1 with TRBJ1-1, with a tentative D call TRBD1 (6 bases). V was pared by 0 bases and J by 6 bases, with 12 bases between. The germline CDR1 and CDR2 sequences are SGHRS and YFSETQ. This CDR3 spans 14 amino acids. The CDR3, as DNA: TGCGCCAGCAGCTTGGTACAGGGTGAGGCTGAAGCTTTCTTT. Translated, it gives CASSLVQGEAEAFF.

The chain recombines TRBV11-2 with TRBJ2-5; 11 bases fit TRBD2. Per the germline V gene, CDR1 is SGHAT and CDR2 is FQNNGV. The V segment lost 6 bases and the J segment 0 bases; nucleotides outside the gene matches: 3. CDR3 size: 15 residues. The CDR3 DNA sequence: TGTGCCAGCAGGCGACTAGCGGGGAACCAAGAGACCCAGTACTTC. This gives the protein CASRRLAGNQETQYF.

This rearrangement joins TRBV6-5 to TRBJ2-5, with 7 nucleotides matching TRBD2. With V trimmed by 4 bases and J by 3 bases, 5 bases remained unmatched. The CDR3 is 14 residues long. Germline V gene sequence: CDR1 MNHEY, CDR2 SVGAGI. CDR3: CASSWSLAEETQYF. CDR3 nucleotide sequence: TGTGCCAGCAGTTGGTCGCTAGCGGAAGAGACCCAGTACTTC.

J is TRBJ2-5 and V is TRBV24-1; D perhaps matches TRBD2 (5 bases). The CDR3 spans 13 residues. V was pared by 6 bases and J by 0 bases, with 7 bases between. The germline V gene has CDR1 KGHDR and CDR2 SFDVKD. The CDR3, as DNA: TGTGCCACCAGTCCGGGGAACCAAGAGACCCAGTACTTC. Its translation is CATSPGNQETQYF.

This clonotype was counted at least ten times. The DNA for the CDR3 is TGTGCCAGCAGCCCGGACCCGATTGCGGGGGAGCTGTTTTTT. Amino acids: CASSPDPIAGELFF. The rearrangement joins TRBV5-5 to TRBJ2-2; D call uncertain. From germline, CDR1 is SGHKS and CDR2 YYEKEE (reference sequence). Deletions cut 4 bases from V and 8 bases from J, with 15 bases between. This CDR3 is built from 14 residues.

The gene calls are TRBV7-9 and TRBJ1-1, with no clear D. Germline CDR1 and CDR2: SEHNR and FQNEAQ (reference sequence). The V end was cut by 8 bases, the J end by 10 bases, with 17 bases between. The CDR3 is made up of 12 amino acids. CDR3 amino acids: CASDPGVRGAFF. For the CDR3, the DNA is TGTGCCAGCGATCCCGGCGTACGAGGAGCTTTCTTT.

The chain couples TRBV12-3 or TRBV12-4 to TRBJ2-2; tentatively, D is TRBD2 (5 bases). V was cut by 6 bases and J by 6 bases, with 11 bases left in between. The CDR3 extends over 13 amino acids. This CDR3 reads CASSQRRSGELFF. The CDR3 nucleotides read TGTGCCAGCAGCCAACGGAGGTCCGGGGAGCTGTTTTTT.

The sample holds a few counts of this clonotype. The CDR3 sequence: CASSRRGQGENEQFF. CDR3 in DNA: TGTGCCAGCAGCCGGCGGGGACAAGGGGAGAATGAGCAGTTCTTC. The V gene is TRBV7-8, the J gene TRBJ2-1; D is perhaps TRBD1 or TRBD2 (6 bases each). Trimming took off 5 bases at V and 7 bases at J, with 18 bases between the two ends. CDR1 and CDR2 from the germline V gene are SGHVS and FQNEAQ. The length of the CDR3 is 15 residues.